This TCR beta chain was observed in a study of CXCR3-negative and CXCR3-positive naive CD8 T cells. The length of the CDR3 is 14 residues. The germline CDR1 and CDR2 sequences are MDHEN and SYDVKM. It was by 5' RACE with UMI labels that the TRB cDNA libraries were prepared. TCRdb re-called the 5' RACE reads; every CDR3 protein appears as one record, without DNA. This listing includes approximately 83,000 distinct CDR3 sequences. Study results and limitations: Naive subsets had comparable surface CD5; TCR strength was inferred from TRB CDR3 properties. Whereas memory cells differed, naive CXCR3-negative and CXCR3-positive cells shared similar TRBV-TRBJ usage.

Worth noting for this clonotype: What it recognizes is unknown.

Sequencing used naive CXCR3- CD8+ T cells from blood. Subset here: CD45RO-CCR7+CD27+CD95- naive CD8+ T cells lacking CXCR3 (TNR3-). The chain is built from TRBV28 and TRBJ1-1. This clonotype was obtained from a human donor in good health. Some clones in this sample may be carry-over from other donors' samples. CDR3 in amino acids: CASSLQLLNTEAFF.